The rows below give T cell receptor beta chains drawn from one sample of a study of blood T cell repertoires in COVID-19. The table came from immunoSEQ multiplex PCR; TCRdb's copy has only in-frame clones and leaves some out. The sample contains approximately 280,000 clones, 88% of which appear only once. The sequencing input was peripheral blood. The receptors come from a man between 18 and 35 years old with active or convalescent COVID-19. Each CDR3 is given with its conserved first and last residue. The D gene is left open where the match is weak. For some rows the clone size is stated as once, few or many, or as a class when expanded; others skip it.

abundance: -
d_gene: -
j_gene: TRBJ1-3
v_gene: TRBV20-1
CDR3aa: CSATETVSGNTIYF
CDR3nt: TGCAGTGCTACTGAGACAGTCTCTGGAAACACCATATATTTT

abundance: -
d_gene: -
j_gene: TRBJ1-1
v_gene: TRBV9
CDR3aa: CASSPWDFQAEAFF
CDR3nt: TGTGCCAGCAGCCCATGGGACTTTCAGGCTGAAGCTTTCTTT

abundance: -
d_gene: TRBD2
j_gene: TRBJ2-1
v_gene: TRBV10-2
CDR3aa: CATKERAGGLEDEQFF
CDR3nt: TGCGCCACCAAGGAGAGAGCGGGGGGTTTGGAGGATGAGCAGTTCTTC

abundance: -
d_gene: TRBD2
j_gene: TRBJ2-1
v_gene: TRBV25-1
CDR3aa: CASSVSGGAWEQFF
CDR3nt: TGTGCCAGCAGTGTTAGCGGGGGGGCGTGGGAGCAGTTCTTC

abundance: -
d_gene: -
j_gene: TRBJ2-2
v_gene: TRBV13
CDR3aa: CASSPRGRNTGELFF
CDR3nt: TGTGCCAGCAGCCCACGGGGGAGGAACACCGGGGAGCTGTTTTTT

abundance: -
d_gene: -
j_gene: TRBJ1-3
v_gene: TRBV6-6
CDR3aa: CASSYSPGSSGNTIYF
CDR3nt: TGTGCCAGCAGTTACTCGCCGGGGAGCTCTGGAAACACCATATATTTT

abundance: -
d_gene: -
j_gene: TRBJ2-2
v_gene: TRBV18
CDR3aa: CASSPKRSTNTGELFF
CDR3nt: TGTGCCAGCTCACCCAAGCGGAGTACGAACACCGGGGAGCTGTTTTTT

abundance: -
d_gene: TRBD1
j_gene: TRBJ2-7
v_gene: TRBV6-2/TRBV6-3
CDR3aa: CASSYSRDRVQSGEQYF
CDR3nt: TGTGCCAGCAGTTACTCTCGGGACAGGGTACAATCGGGGGAGCAGTACTTC

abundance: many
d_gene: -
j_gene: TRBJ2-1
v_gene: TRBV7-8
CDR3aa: CASSSTWDSAYNEQFF
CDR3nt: TGTGCCAGCAGCTCGACCTGGGACTCGGCCTACAATGAGCAGTTCTTC

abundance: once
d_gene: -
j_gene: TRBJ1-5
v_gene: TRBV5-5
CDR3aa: CASSLAGTNSNQPQHF
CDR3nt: TGTGCCAGCAGCCTAGCCGGGACTAATAGCAATCAGCCCCAGCATTTT

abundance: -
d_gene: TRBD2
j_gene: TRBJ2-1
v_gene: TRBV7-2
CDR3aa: CASSLLAGAPSYNEQFF
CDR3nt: TGTGCCAGCAGCTTGCTAGCGGGGGCCCCCTCCTACAATGAGCAGTTCTTC